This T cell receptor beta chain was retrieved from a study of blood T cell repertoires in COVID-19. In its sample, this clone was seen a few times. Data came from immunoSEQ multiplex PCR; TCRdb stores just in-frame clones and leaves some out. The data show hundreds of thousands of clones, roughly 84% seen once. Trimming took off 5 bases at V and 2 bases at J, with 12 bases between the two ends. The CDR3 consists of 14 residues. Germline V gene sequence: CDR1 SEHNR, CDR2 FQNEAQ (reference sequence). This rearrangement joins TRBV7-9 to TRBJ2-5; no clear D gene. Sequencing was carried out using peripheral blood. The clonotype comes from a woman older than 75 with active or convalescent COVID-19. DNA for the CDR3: TGTGCCAGCAGCACTCGAACGGTGCAAGAGACCCAGTACTTC. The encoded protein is CASSTRTVQETQYF.